This T cell receptor beta chain was identified in a study of T cell responses to AZD1222 COVID-19 vaccine. Measured with immunoSEQ multiplex PCR; TCRdb has only the in-frame clones, and not every one. The sample holds 140,000 to 150,000 clones, approximately 90% seen once. V lost 4 bases and J 4 bases, leaving 8 bases between the germline ends. CDR1 and CDR2 (germline): MNHEY, SVGEGT. The CDR3 is 13 amino acids. The sample was peripheral blood, taken 28 days after the second AZD1222 dose. The TCR sequence derives from an adult who received the AZD1222 COVID-19 vaccine. This chain joins TRBV6-2 or TRBV6-3 and TRBJ1-5; no definite D call. The CDR3 region has the DNA TGTGCCAGCAGTTCCTATCCGAATCAGCCCCAGCATTTT. This sequence encodes CASSSYPNQPQHF.